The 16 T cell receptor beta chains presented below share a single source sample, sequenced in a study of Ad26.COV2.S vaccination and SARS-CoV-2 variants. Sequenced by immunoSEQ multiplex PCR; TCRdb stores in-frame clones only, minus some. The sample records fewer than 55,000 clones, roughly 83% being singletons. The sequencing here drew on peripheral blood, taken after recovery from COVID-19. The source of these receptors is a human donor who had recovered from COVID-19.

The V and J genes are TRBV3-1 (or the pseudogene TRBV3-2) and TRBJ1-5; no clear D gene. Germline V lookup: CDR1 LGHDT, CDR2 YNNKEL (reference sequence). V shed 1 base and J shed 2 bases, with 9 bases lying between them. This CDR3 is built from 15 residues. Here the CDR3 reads CASSQGSARNQPQHF. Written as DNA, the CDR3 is TGTGCCAGCAGCCAAGGAAGTGCTCGCAATCAGCCCCAGCATTTT.

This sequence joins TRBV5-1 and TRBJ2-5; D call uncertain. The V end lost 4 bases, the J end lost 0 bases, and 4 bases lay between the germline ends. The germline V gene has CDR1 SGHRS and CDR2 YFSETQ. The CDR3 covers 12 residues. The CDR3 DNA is TGCGCCAGCAGCCAAGACCAAGAGACCCAGTACTTC. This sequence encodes CASSQDQETQYF.

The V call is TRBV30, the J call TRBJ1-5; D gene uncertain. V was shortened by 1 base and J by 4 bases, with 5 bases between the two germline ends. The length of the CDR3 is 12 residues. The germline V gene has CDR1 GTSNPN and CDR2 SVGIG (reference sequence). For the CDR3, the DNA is TGTGCCTGGAGTGGAGGGAATCAGCCCCAGCATTTT. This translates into CAWSGGNQPQHF.

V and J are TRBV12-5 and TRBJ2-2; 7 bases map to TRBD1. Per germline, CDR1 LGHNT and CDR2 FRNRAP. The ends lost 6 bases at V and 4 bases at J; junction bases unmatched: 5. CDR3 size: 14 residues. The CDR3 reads CASGRDSSTGELFF. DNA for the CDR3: TGTGCTAGTGGAAGGGACAGCTCCACCGGGGAGCTGTTTTTT. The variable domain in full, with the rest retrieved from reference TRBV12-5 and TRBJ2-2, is DARVTQTPRHKVTEMGQEVTMRCQPILGHNTVFWYRQTMMQGLELLAYFRNRAPLDDSGMPKDRFSAEMPDATLATLKIQPSEPRDSAVYFCASGRDSSTGELFFGEGSRLTVL.

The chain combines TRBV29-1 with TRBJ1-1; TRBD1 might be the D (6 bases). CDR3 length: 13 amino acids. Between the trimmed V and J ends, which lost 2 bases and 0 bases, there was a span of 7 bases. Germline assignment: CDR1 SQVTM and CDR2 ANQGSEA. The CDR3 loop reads CSVERTVNTEAFF. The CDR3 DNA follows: TGCAGCGTTGAAAGGACAGTGAACACTGAAGCTTTCTTT. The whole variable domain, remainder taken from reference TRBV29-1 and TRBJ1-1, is SAVISQKPSRDICQRGTSLTIQCQVDSQVTMMFWYRQQPGQSLTLIATANQGSEATYESGFVIDKFPISRPNLTFSTLTVSNMSPEDSSIYLCSVERTVNTEAFFGQGTRLTVV.

The CDR3 spells CASSPQRGTYNEQFF. CDR3 nucleotides: TGTGCCAGCAGCCCACAACGGGGGACATACAATGAGCAGTTCTTC. This chain joins TRBV7-3 and TRBJ2-1; the D gene could be TRBD1 or TRBD2 (6 bases each). Looked up from germline, CDR1 is SGHTA and CDR2 is FQGTGA. This CDR3 has 15 amino acids. With 5 bases removed from V and 4 bases from J, the gap between germline ends came to 15 bases.

The CDR3 DNA reads as TGTGCCATCACCATGGACAGGATATTATACACCTTC. Translated: CAITMDRILYTF. The J gene is TRBJ1-2, the V gene TRBV10-3; TRBD1 aligns across 7 bases. CDR1 and CDR2 from the germline V gene are ENHRY and SYGVKD. Trimming removed 7 bases from V and 11 bases from J; junction bases left unmatched: 10. The CDR3 has 12 amino acids.

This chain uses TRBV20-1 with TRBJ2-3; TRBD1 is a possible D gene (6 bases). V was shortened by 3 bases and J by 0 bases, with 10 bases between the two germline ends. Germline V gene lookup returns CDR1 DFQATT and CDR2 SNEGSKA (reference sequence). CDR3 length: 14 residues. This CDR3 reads CSASQGYSTDTQYF. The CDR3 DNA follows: TGCAGTGCTAGTCAGGGGTATAGCACAGATACGCAGTATTTT.

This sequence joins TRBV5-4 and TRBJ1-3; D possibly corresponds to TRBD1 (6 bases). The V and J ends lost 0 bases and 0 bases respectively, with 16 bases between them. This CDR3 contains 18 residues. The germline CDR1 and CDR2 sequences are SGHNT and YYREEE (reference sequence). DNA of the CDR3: TGTGCCAGCAGCTTGGGAGGGGGTCGGACGAGCTCTGGAAACACCATATATTTT. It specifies CASSLGGGRTSSGNTIYF.

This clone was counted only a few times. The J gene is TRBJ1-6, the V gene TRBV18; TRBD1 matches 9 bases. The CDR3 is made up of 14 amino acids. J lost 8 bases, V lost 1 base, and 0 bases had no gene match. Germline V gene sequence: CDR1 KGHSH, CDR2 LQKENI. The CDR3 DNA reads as TGTGCCAGCTCACCACGGACAGGGGATTCACCCCTCCACTTT. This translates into CASSPRTGDSPLHF.

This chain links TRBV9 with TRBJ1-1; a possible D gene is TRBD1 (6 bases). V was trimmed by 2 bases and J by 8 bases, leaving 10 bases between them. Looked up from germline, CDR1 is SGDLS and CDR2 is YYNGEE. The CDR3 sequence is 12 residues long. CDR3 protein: CASSVLDREAFF. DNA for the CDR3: TGTGCCAGCAGCGTCTTGGACAGAGAAGCTTTCTTT.

CDR3 bases: TGTGCCAGCAGCTTGGCGGCCACAGATACGCAGTATTTT. Its translation is CASSLAATDTQYF. The chain uses TRBV5-4 and TRBJ2-3; D is ambiguous. Germline values: CDR1 SGHNT, CDR2 YYREEE (reference sequence). This CDR3 has 13 amino acids. The germline V and J ends were trimmed by 0 bases and 2 bases, with 4 bases remaining between them.

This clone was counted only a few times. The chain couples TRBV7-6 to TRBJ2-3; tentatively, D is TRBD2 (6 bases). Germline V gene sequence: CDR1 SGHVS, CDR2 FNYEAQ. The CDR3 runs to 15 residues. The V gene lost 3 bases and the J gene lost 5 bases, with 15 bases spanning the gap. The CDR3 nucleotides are TGTGCCAGCAGCTTGGCGGGGACCGTGGGAGATACGCAGTATTTT. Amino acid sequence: CASSLAGTVGDTQYF. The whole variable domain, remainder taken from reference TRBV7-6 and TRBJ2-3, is GAGVSQSPRYKVTKRGQDVALRCDPISGHVSLYWYRQALGQGPEFLTYFNYEAQQDKSGLPNDRFSAERPEGSISTLTIQRTEQRDSAMYRCASSLAGTVGDTQYFGPGTRLTVL.

CDR3 sequence: CASSSLTGELFF. The CDR3 coding sequence is TGTGCCAGCAGTTCCCTCACCGGGGAGCTGTTTTTT. The V call is TRBV6-6, the J call TRBJ2-2; D is unresolved. The V end lost 4 bases, the J end lost 4 bases, and 4 bases lay between the germline ends. Germline values: CDR1 MNHNY, CDR2 SVGAGI (reference sequence). This CDR3 spans 12 amino acids.

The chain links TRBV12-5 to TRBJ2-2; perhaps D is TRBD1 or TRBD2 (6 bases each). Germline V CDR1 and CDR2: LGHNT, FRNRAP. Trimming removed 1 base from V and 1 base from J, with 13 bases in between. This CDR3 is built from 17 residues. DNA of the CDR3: TGTGCTAGTGGTTTGGGGAGGGGGACCGGGAACACCGGGGAGCTGTTTTTT. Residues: CASGLGRGTGNTGELFF.

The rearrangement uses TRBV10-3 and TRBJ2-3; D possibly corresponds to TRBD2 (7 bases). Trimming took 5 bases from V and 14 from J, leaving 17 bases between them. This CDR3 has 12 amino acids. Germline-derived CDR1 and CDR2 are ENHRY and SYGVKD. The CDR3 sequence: CAISLEGEGRYF. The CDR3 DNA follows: TGTGCCATCAGTCTTGAGGGGGAGGGGAGGTATTTT.